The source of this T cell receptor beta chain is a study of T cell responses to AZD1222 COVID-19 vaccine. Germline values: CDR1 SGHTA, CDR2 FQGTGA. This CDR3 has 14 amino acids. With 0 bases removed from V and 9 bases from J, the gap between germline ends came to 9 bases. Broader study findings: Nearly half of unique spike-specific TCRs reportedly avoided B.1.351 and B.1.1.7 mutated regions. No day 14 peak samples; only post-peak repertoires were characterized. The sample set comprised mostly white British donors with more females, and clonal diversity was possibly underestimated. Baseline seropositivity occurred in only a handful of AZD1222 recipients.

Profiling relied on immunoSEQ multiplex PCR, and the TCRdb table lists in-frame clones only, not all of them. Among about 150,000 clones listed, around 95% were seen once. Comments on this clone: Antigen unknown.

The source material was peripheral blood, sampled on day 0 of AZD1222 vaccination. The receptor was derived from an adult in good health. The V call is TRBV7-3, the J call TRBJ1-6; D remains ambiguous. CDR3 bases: TGTGCCAGCAGCTTAACGGGTCCGGCTTCACCCCTCCACTTT. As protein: CASSLTGPASPLHF.